This T cell receptor beta chain derives from a study of blood T cell repertoires in COVID-19. Study details: Samples of COVID-19 (acute and convalescent) were obtained from the United States, Italy and Spain. T cells, B-cell-depleted T cells, or PBMCs provided the cDNA or gDNA that served as material.

In the authors' workflow: Amplification of reference gene primers provided the estimated nucleated cell counts. The table came from immunoSEQ multiplex PCR; TCRdb's copy has only in-frame clones and leaves some out. V and J calls and clone size are given by that table; D and trimming were obtained from the DNA. The sample holds just under 70,000 clones, just over 85% seen once. There are 17 residues in the CDR3. Germline V gives CDR1 LGHDT, CDR2 YNNKEL (reference sequence). V was cut by 0 bases and J by 4 bases, with 16 bases left in between. The TCR comes from a man aged 25 to 45 with acute or convalescent COVID-19. Material: peripheral blood. V usage is TRBV3-1 (or the pseudogene TRBV3-2) and J usage is TRBJ2-1; D is perhaps TRBD1 (5 bases). The CDR3: CASSQEGPASSYNEQFF. In DNA form, the CDR3 reads TGTGCCAGCAGCCAAGAGGGGCCGGCTAGTTCATACAATGAGCAGTTCTTC.